One and the same sample provided the 22 T cell receptor beta chains below, sequenced in a study of T cell responses to AZD1222 COVID-19 vaccine. Assay: immunoSEQ multiplex PCR; the TCRdb copy retains only in-frame clones and omits some. The sample has around 160,000 clones, under 95% seen once; the top ten hold under 2%. Sample: peripheral blood, taken on day 0 of AZD1222 vaccination. The receptors were sampled from an adult in good health.

V usage is TRBV1 and J usage is TRBJ2-1; the table's TRBD2 call for D was not verified on the DNA. TRBV1 has pseudogene status. CDR3 size: 15 residues. CDR3 in DNA: TGCACCAGCAGCCTCGGCGGGGAGGCAGGAAATGAGCAGTTCTTC. It codes for CTSSLGGEAGNEQFF.

V gene TRBV6-6 combines with J gene TRBJ2-1; 13 bases line up with TRBD2. With 6 bases clipped from V and 3 bases from J, the junction kept 5 bases outside the gene matches. CDR3 length: 16 amino acids. Per the germline V gene, CDR1 is MNHNY and CDR2 is SVGAGI (reference sequence). CDR3 sequence reads: CASSRGTSGDYNEQFF. The CDR3 DNA is TGTGCCAGCAGCCGCGGGACTAGCGGGGACTACAATGAGCAGTTCTTC.

This chain links TRBV14 with TRBJ2-2, with D perhaps matching TRBD1 or TRBD2 (6 bases each). Looked up from germline, CDR1 is SGHDN and CDR2 is FVKESK. The germline V and J ends were trimmed by 4 bases and 5 bases, with 20 bases remaining between them. The CDR3 sequence is 17 residues long. This CDR3 is CASSPRGTLRGTGELFF. CDR3 DNA: TGTGCCAGCAGCCCGCGGGGTACACTCAGGGGTACCGGGGAGCTGTTTTTT.

V usage is TRBV7-2 and J usage is TRBJ1-3; 11 positions agree with TRBD1. J was trimmed by 3 bases and V by 3 bases; bases with no gene match: 4. This CDR3 is built from 16 residues. Per the germline V gene, CDR1 is SGHTA and CDR2 is FQGNSA. The CDR3: CASSLDGTGGGNTIYF. CDR3 nucleotide sequence: TGTGCCAGCAGCTTGGATGGGACAGGGGGTGGAAACACCATATATTTT.

The chain couples TRBV7-2 to TRBJ2-5; 9 bases map to TRBD1. CDR3 size: 15 residues. The germline V gene encodes CDR1 SGHTA and CDR2 FQGNSA. Trimming cost V 1 base and J 5 bases; bases outside gene matches: 5. CDR3 DNA sequence: TGTGCCAGCAGCTTAGGAGGGACAGGGCTCGAGACCCAGTACTTC. It codes for CASSLGGTGLETQYF.

This sequence joins TRBV18 and TRBJ2-3; 9 nucleotides match TRBD2. V shed 3 bases and J 8 bases; nucleotides not matched to a gene: 12. Germline V gene lookup returns CDR1 KGHSH and CDR2 LQKENI. The CDR3 runs to 16 residues. DNA for the CDR3: TGTGCCAGCTCACCGGCTGATAGCGGGGGCATAGCTACGCAGTATTTT. It is translated as CASSPADSGGIATQYF.

The chain couples TRBV2 to TRBJ2-5; D remains unclear. The germline gives CDR1 SNHLY, CDR2 FYNNEI. The CDR3 has 11 amino acids. The V end lost 6 bases, the J end lost 2 bases, and 4 bases lay between the germline ends. The CDR3 here is CASSLQETQYF. CDR3 nucleotides: TGTGCCAGCAGCCTACAAGAGACCCAGTACTTC. Complete variable domain (other parts from reference TRBV2 and TRBJ2-5): EPEVTQTPSHQVTQMGQEVILRCVPISNHLYFYWYRQILGQKVEFLVSFYNNEISEKSEIFDDQFSVERPDGSNFTLKIRSTKLEDSAMYFCASSLQETQYFGPGTRLLVL.

The rearrangement links TRBV7-8 to TRBJ1-1; no firm D call. This CDR3 region has 11 residues. V was cut by 6 bases and J by 2 bases, with 4 bases left in between. CDR1 and CDR2 from the germline V gene are SGHVS and FQNEAQ. The CDR3 sequence: CASSSNTEAFF. The DNA of the CDR3 is TGTGCCAGCAGTTCTAACACTGAAGCTTTCTTT.

This chain links TRBV11-2 with TRBJ2-1; tentative D call: TRBD2 (5 bases). Germline-derived CDR1 and CDR2 are SGHAT and FQNNGV. The V end lost 3 bases, the J end lost 0 bases, and 15 bases lay between the germline ends. The CDR3 contains 17 residues. In DNA form, the CDR3 reads TGTGCCAGCAGCTTTACAAATAAAGGAGGCTCCTACAATGAGCAGTTCTTC. Translating gives CASSFTNKGGSYNEQFF.

In nucleotides, the CDR3 is TGTGCCACCAGCAGGACAGGGGGCCACGAGCAGTACTTC. Encoded protein: CATSRTGGHEQYF. The chain is built from TRBV15 and TRBJ2-7, with 10 bases matching TRBD1. The CDR3 is made up of 13 amino acids. Trimming removed 3 bases from V and 5 bases from J; junction bases left unmatched: 1. The V gene's germline CDR1 is LNHNV and CDR2 YYDKDF (reference sequence).

The genes are TRBV11-2 and TRBJ1-2, with a tentative D call TRBD1 (5 bases). Between the trimmed V and J ends, which lost 5 bases and 4 bases, there was a span of 11 bases. Germline CDR1 and CDR2: SGHAT and FQNNGV. The CDR3 loop spans 13 amino acids. This CDR3 reads CASSVDMGYGYTF. CDR3 bases: TGTGCCAGCAGCGTGGACATGGGCTATGGCTACACCTTC.

The V gene is TRBV15, the J gene TRBJ2-7; tentatively, D is TRBD1 (5 bases). The CDR3 has 13 amino acids. Germline lookup yields CDR1 LNHNV and CDR2 YYDKDF (reference sequence). Trimming took 1 base from V and 6 from J, leaving 10 bases between them. CDR3 loop: CATSRVRVSEQYF. The CDR3 bases are TGTGCCACCAGCAGAGTCAGGGTTAGCGAGCAGTACTTC.

The chain has TRBV4-1 and TRBJ2-1, with 8 nucleotides matching TRBD2. The CDR3 has 14 residues. Germline-derived CDR1 and CDR2 are MGHRA and YSYEKL. Germline trimming cut 6 bases from V and 9 bases from J; bases unmatched to any gene: 10. For the CDR3, the DNA is TGCGCCAGCAGTCTTAGCGGGAAAGGGAGTGAGCAGTTCTTC. It translates to CASSLSGKGSEQFF.

The chain uses TRBV2 and TRBJ2-2, with TRBD2 as a possible D gene (6 bases). The CDR3 loop spans 15 amino acids. V was clipped by 6 bases and J by 0 bases, with 11 bases between them. The germline gives CDR1 SNHLY, CDR2 FYNNEI. Here the CDR3 DNA reads TGTGCCAGCAGCGGGGAGGCAGCGAACACCGGGGAGCTGTTTTTT. Protein: CASSGEAANTGELFF.

The chain joins TRBV7-6 to TRBJ2-1, with D possibly being TRBD1 (5 bases). V was clipped by 5 bases and J by 8 bases, with 16 bases between them. The CDR3 length is 14 residues. CDR1 SGHVS and CDR2 FNYEAQ come from the germline V gene. CDR3 sequence reads: CASSPQPGFHEQFF. CDR3 nucleotides: TGTGCCAGCAGCCCCCAACCAGGGTTCCATGAGCAGTTCTTC.

V is TRBV4-2 and J is TRBJ2-3; D unresolved. From germline, CDR1 is LGHNA and CDR2 YNFKEQ. V dropped 4 bases and J dropped 4 bases, with 12 bases sitting between them. This CDR3 has 14 residues. The CDR3 loop is CASSPYEAPDTQYF. DNA of the CDR3: TGTGCCAGCAGCCCCTACGAAGCGCCAGATACGCAGTATTTT.

V is TRBV19 and J is TRBJ1-2; TRBD1 might be the D (6 bases). The CDR3 contains 13 residues. V lost 5 bases to trimming and J lost 5 bases, with 12 bases between them. Per germline, CDR1 LNHDA and CDR2 SQIVND (reference sequence). The CDR3 is CASSDRRDYGYTF. CDR3 nucleotide sequence: TGTGCCAGTAGTGACAGGAGGGATTATGGCTACACCTTC.

This clone appeared once. The chain combines TRBV7-8 with TRBJ1-1; D uncertain. The ends were cut back, 3 bases at V and 0 bases at J, with 8 bases in the middle. The CDR3 sequence is 14 residues long. CDR1 is SGHVS, CDR2 FQNEAQ, per germline. The CDR3 loop reads CASSLTVLNTEAFF. The CDR3 bases are TGTGCCAGCAGCTTGACCGTCCTGAACACTGAAGCTTTCTTT. The full variable domain, with the rest looked up from reference TRBV7-8 and TRBJ1-1, is GAGVSQSPRYKVAKRGQDVALRCDPISGHVSLFWYQQALGQGPEFLTYFQNEAQLDKSGLPSDRFFAERPEGSVSTLKIQRTQQEDSAVYLCASSLTVLNTEAFFGQGTRLTVV.

The rearrangement joins TRBV18 to TRBJ2-3; D might be TRBD1 (6 bases). The CDR3 spans 18 residues. Germline lookup yields CDR1 KGHSH and CDR2 LQKENI. With 6 bases removed from V and 0 bases from J, the gap between germline ends came to 22 bases. The CDR3 protein is CASSRRHTGTTSTDTQYF. The CDR3 DNA reads TGTGCCAGCTCCCGCAGACATACCGGGACAACTAGCACAGATACGCAGTATTTT. Using reference TRBV18 and TRBJ2-3 for the parts outside the CDR3, the full variable domain is NAGVMQNPRHLVRRRGQEARLRCSPMKGHSHVYWYRQLPEEGLKFMVYLQKENIIDESGMPKERFSAEFPKEGPSILRIQQVVRGDSAAYFCASSRRHTGTTSTDTQYFGPGTRLTVL.

The chain uses TRBV7-9 and TRBJ2-5; TRBD2 aligns across 7 bases. This CDR3 spans 15 amino acids. CDR1 is SEHNR and CDR2 is FQNEAQ in the germline V gene (reference sequence). The ends lost 3 bases at V and 1 base at J; junction bases unmatched: 5. CDR3 nucleotide sequence: TGTGCCAGCAGCTTGGGGAGCGGGGCCCAAGAGACCCAGTACTTC. It is translated as CASSLGSGAQETQYF.

The chain combines TRBV7-9 with TRBJ1-3, with a tentative D call TRBD1 (5 bases). The CDR3 totals 16 residues. Trimming shortened V by 5 bases and J by 2 bases, and 16 bases separated the two germline ends. The V gene's germline CDR1 is SEHNR and CDR2 FQNEAQ (reference sequence). CDR3 in amino acids: CASSRPGGSPGNTIYF. CDR3 in DNA: TGTGCCAGCAGCCGACCCGGGGGAAGCCCTGGAAACACCATATATTTT.

The chain is built from TRBV2 and TRBJ1-1; 7 positions match TRBD1. CDR3 length equals 16 residues. CDR1 and CDR2 from the germline V gene are SNHLY and FYNNEI. The V and J ends lost 5 bases and 0 bases, in that order; junction bases with no gene match: 9. The CDR3 DNA reads as TGTGCCAGCAGTACCGAGACAGGGAGGATGAACACTGAAGCTTTCTTT. Translation: CASSTETGRMNTEAFF. Variable domain in full (rest from reference TRBV2 and TRBJ1-1): EPEVTQTPSHQVTQMGQEVILRCVPISNHLYFYWYRQILGQKVEFLVSFYNNEISEKSEIFDDQFSVERPDGSNFTLKIRSTKLEDSAMYFCASSTETGRMNTEAFFGQGTRLTVV.